The rows below give T cell receptor beta chains drawn from one sample of a study of radiotherapy plus CTLA-4 blockade in lung cancer. Assay used: immunoSEQ multiplex PCR; TCRdb lists only in-frame clones, some missing. In the table there are about 85,000 clones, around 87% of which are singletons. This sample comprised peripheral blood, obtained from a patient treated with radiotherapy plus ipilimumab. These receptors came from a human donor with non-small cell lung cancer who had a partial response to radiotherapy plus ipilimumab. The conserved cysteine and the conserved F or W are not part of the CDR3 here. Clone size is given for some rows only: seen once, a few or many times, or a class if the clone is expanded.

size	V	CDR3
.	TRBV6-1	ASREDRVGNTEAF
.	TRBV7-2	ASSPSAREGYT
.	TRBV7-2	ASSLEPTLPSEQF
.	TRBV4-1	ASSQPGTGGASAEAF
.	TRBV7-8	ASSFYANSEQY
.	TRBV5-6	ASSPGTLYNEQF
.	TRBV28	ASRSGTSGRALTDTQY
.	TRBV28	ASSGQGLNTEAF
.	TRBV5-4	ASSPSGSYTDTQY
.	TRBV18	ASSRGQGNEKLF
.	TRBV6-5	ASNVKQDYEQY
.	TRBV25-1	ASSDVNLSDGELF
.	TRBV5-1	ASSLGTGSYGYT
.	TRBV7-2	ASSLVVWAQNSNQPQH
.	TRBV30	AWRAGGQPQH
.	TRBV5-4	ASSLGQGPMNTEAF
.	TRBV5-1	ASSFGWGRAGFNEQF
.	TRBV28	ASSLRAGRVGQY
.	TRBV10-2	ASSEMREAF
once	TRBV7-9	ASSLGASGSYEQY
.	TRBV10-3	AISEALAGGYNEQF
few	TRBV4-1	ASSQDRLANEKLF
few	TRBV5-1	ASSFSGTGAIEQY
.	TRBV30	AWSVPTSGSKKQY
.	TRBV29-1	SVDIGQTMNTEAF
.	TRBV5-6	ASSLVQGETQY
once	TRBV25-1	ASTDHGRDTLMNTEAF
.	TRBV5-4	ASSFGQGGYGYT
.	TRBV7-9	ASGQGEVTGELF
few	TRBV10-1	ASSEPDQPQH
.	TRBV28	ASSEPRTGGEKLF
.	TRBV7-2	ASSYWDSDSNQPQH
.	TRBV7-2	ASSLMGPNTEAF
.	TRBV11-2	ASSLASLTSVYNEQF
.	TRBV5-1	ASSSGLRANEQF
.	TRBV18	ASSPPISGGTQY